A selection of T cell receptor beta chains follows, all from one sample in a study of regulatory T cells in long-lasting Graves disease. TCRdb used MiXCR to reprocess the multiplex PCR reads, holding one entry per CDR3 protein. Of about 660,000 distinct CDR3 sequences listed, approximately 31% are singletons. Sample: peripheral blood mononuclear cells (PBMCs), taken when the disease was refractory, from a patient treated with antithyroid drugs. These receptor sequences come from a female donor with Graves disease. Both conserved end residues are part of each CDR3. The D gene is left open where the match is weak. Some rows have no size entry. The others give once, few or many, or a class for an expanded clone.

TGTGCCAGCAGCCCGCTAGCGGGGCCTAGCTCCTACGAGCAGTACTTC	CASSPLAGPSSYEQYF	TRBJ2-7	TRBD2	TRBV6-1	NA
TGCAGTGCTAGAGTAACAGGATCCGGGACTTACCAAGAGACCCAGTACTTC	CSARVTGSGTYQETQYF	TRBJ2-5	NA	TRBV20-1	NA
TGTGCCAGCAGCTTAGACGGGTTGGCAAGCCTCGGCTACGAGCAGTACTTC	CASSLDGLASLGYEQYF	TRBJ2-7	NA	TRBV11-2	few
TGTGCCAGCAGTTACGGCAGCTCAGGGGGGGGGGACCTCCACTTT	CASSYGSSGGGDLHF	TRBJ1-6	TRBD1	TRBV6-5	NA
TGCAGTGCTAGAGATCAGGACAGGAATGGCTACACCTTC	CSARDQDRNGYTF	TRBJ1-2	TRBD1	TRBV20-1	few
TGTGCCAGCAGTTTATGGCAGACCTACGAGCAGTACTTC	CASSLWQTYEQYF	TRBJ2-7	NA	TRBV12-3/TRBV12-4	many
TGTGCCACCAGCTATGGCCTGAACACTGAAGCTTTCTTT	CATSYGLNTEAFF	TRBJ1-1	NA	TRBV15	NA
TGTGCCAGCAGGGTATTGTACACCATATATTTT	CASRVLYTIYF	TRBJ1-3	NA	TRBV6-1	many
TGTGCCAGCAGTGAACTACAGGAGGCGGGGGCGGCTAACTATGGCTACACCTTC	CASSELQEAGAANYGYTF	TRBJ1-2	NA	TRBV25-1	few
TGCGCCAGCCTGGCCTATCAGCCCCAGCATTTT	CASLAYQPQHF	TRBJ1-5	NA	TRBV5-1	few
TGCAGTGTCGGGCCCCATCCGAAAGAGACCCAGTACTTC	CSVGPHPKETQYF	TRBJ2-5	NA	TRBV20-1	NA
TGTGCCAGCAGCATCCGACAGGGCGATTCACCCCTCCACTTT	CASSIRQGDSPLHF	TRBJ1-6	TRBD1	TRBV9	few
TGTGCCACCTCCCAAGAGGAGTATGGCTACACCTTC	CATSQEEYGYTF	TRBJ1-2	NA	TRBV2	few
TGTGCCAGTAGTCGACAGGTTCTGAACACTGAAGCTTCCTTT	CASSRQVLNTEASF	TRBJ1-1	NA	TRBV19	NA
TGTGCCAGCAGACCGATGGGACAAAACACCGGGGAGCTGTTTTTT	CASRPMGQNTGELFF	TRBJ2-2	NA	TRBV12-3/TRBV12-4	many
TGTGCCAGTAGTGCTTCGGGACAGGGTAATTCACCCCTCCACTTT	CASSASGQGNSPLHF	TRBJ1-6	TRBD1	TRBV19	NA
TGTGCCAGCAGCCCCGGGACAGGGGCCGAAAAACTGTTTTTT	CASSPGTGAEKLFF	TRBJ1-4	TRBD1	TRBV2	many
TGTGCCAGTGCTCAGGGGGCGGTCGGGGAGCTGTTTTTT	CASAQGAVGELFF	TRBJ2-2	TRBD1	TRBV2	few
TGCGCCAGCAGTTCCGGGACATCCGTCCCTCTCGAGCAGTACTTC	CASSSGTSVPLEQYF	TRBJ2-7	NA	TRBV5-1	NA
TGTGCCAGCAGCCTCCGGACAGGGGCATCAGGAAACACCATATATTTT	CASSLRTGASGNTIYF	TRBJ1-3	TRBD1	TRBV7-2	few
TGTGCCAGCAGCCAAGTGACAGGCCTTAACTATGGCTACACCTTC	CASSQVTGLNYGYTF	TRBJ1-2	NA	TRBV14	few
TGTGCCAGCCGCCCGTCGGGACAGTGGAACACTGAAGCTTTCTTT	CASRPSGQWNTEAFF	TRBJ1-1	TRBD1	TRBV28	many
TGTGCCAGCGCACCTGCGACAGGTGGGCTCAACTATGGCTACACCTTC	CASAPATGGLNYGYTF	TRBJ1-2	NA	TRBV19	NA
TGTGCCACAGGCTACACGGGACCCCAAGAGACCCAGTACTTC	CATGYTGPQETQYF	TRBJ2-5	NA	TRBV6-2/TRBV6-3	NA
TGTGCCAGCAGTTTAAAGGTTGGGACCTTCAATCAGCCCCAGCATTTT	CASSLKVGTFNQPQHF	TRBJ1-5	NA	TRBV28	few
TGTGCCAGCAGTTACCTACGGTACACTGAAGCTTTCTTT	CASSYLRYTEAFF	TRBJ1-1	NA	TRBV6-5	many
TGCAGCGTTGCGGACACTGAAGCTTTCTTT	CSVADTEAFF	TRBJ1-1	NA	TRBV29-1	few
TGCGCCAGCAGTGGGACTAGCGGCATGACCGGGGAGCTGTTTTTT	CASSGTSGMTGELFF	TRBJ2-2	TRBD2	TRBV10-1	few
TGTGCCAGCAGTTCCAGGGGGGGGGACACTGAAGCTTTCTTT	CASSSRGGDTEAFF	TRBJ1-1	TRBD1	TRBV12-3/TRBV12-4	many
TGTGCCAGCAGTTTACTTGATGGCGGGGAGCTGTTTTTT	CASSLLDGGELFF	TRBJ2-2	NA	TRBV12-3/TRBV12-4	NA
TGTGCCAGCTCAGCCGGGTGGGACGGTGGGACTGAAGCTTTCTTT	CASSAGWDGGTEAFF	TRBJ1-1	NA	TRBV18	few
TGCAGTGCTAGACTACCGGGACAGGTCTATAATTCACCCCTCCACTTT	CSARLPGQVYNSPLHF	TRBJ1-6	TRBD1	TRBV20-1	few
TGTGCCAGCAGTTTAGGCCCGGCGACCCTCCACTTT	CASSLGPATLHF	TRBJ1-6	NA	TRBV28	NA
TGTGCCAGCAGTTACTGGGCGGGAGGGCCTAGCTACGAGCAGTACTTC	CASSYWAGGPSYEQYF	TRBJ2-7	TRBD2	TRBV6-5	NA
TGTGCCAGCAGTATCAAGAACACCGGGGAGCTGTTTTTT	CASSIKNTGELFF	TRBJ2-2	NA	TRBV7-6	few
TGCAGCGTTGGCCAGGGGGGGGTCAATCAGCCCCAGCATTTT	CSVGQGGVNQPQHF	TRBJ1-5	TRBD1	TRBV29-1	NA
TGTGCCAGTAGCCCACAGGGGGCAAGGGGAGAGACCCAGTACTTC	CASSPQGARGETQYF	TRBJ2-5	TRBD1	TRBV19	once
TGTGCCATCGGAGAGGGGGCGGATTGGTACGAGCAGTACTTC	CAIGEGADWYEQYF	TRBJ2-7	TRBD1	TRBV10-3	NA
TGTGCCAGCAGTTACGGCCTAGCGGGAGGGAGGGGGGAGCAGTTCTTC	CASSYGLAGGRGEQFF	TRBJ2-1	TRBD2	TRBV6-2/TRBV6-3	few
TGCAGTGCTAGAGAGGGACAGAGTGAAGCTTTCTTT	CSAREGQSEAFF	TRBJ1-1	TRBD1	TRBV20-1	few
TGTGCCAGTAGGAGAGAGGCAGAGTACTATGGCTACACCTTC	CASRREAEYYGYTF	TRBJ1-2	NA	TRBV19	NA